This T cell receptor beta chain stems from a study of monozygotic twins with inflammatory bowel disease. The study, taken as a whole, reports: There was no way to distinguish the different T cell subtypes.

No T cells were sorted before total RNA was taken from whole blood. For every sample, eight separate reactions were used to make cDNA. For each CDR3 protein, TCRdb gives one entry from its re-call of the 5' RACE reads, without DNA. The listing records about 300,000 distinct CDR3 sequences. This CDR3 has 14 amino acids. Germline CDR1 and CDR2: SGHTA and FQGNSA. A note on this clonotype: Its antigen remains unknown.

Sequenced material: blood. This chain joins TRBV7-2 and TRBJ1-2; TCRdb designates TRBD1, a call that cannot be tested without DNA. The sequence was obtained from a human donor with ulcerative colitis or Crohn's disease, or a healthy co-twin of an affected twin (not recorded which). CDR3 sequence: CASSLSPGGGGYTF.